Listed below are T cell receptor beta chains from one sample, sequenced in a study of metastatic and nonmetastatic thyroid tumors. MiXCR re-clonotyped the PCR reads for TCRdb. The table records 20,000 to 25,000 clones, more than 25% of them present only once. The sample taken for sequencing was tumor tissue. The receptors were sampled from a female donor with papillary thyroid cancer or a benign thyroid nodule (not recorded which). Some clones in this sample may be carry-over from other donors' samples. Each CDR3 is given with its conserved first and last residue. The order of the fields is J gene, V gene, clone size, D gene, CDR3 protein, CDR3 DNA. D genes are given only for firm matches. Size is stated for part of the rows, as once, few or many counts, or as a class when the clone is expanded.

TRBJ1-1 | TRBV6-1 | few | NA | CASILSGTEAFF | TGTGCCAGCATTTTATCCGGGACTGAAGCTTTCTTT
TRBJ2-7 | TRBV7-8 | many | TRBD1 | CASSLGGQESYEQYF | TGTGCCAGCAGCTTAGGGGGACAGGAGTCCTACGAGCAGTACTTC
TRBJ1-1 | TRBV6-1 | NA | NA | CASQSTGNTEAFF | TGTGCCAGCCAGAGCACTGGGAACACTGAAGCTTTCTTT
TRBJ1-1 | TRBV3-1 | many | NA | CASSHHNGGHTEAFF | TGTGCCAGCAGCCATCATAACGGGGGGCACACTGAAGCTTTCTTT
TRBJ2-3 | TRBV7-6 | many | NA | CASSLQDRAGADTQYF | TGTGCCAGCAGCTTACAGGACAGGGCGGGGGCGGATACGCAGTATTTT
TRBJ2-7 | TRBV6-1 | medium-sized | NA | CASSEAPPREQYF | TGTGCCAGCAGTGAAGCCCCTCCGAGGGAGCAGTACTTC
TRBJ2-1 | TRBV6-5 | NA | NA | CASRLHEPVVYNEQFF | TGTGCCAGCAGGTTACACGAGCCCGTCGTATACAATGAGCAGTTCTTC
TRBJ2-4 | TRBV6-1 | medium-sized | NA | CASRGPKNIQYF | TGTGCCAGCAGGGGGCCCAAAAACATTCAGTACTTC
TRBJ2-1 | TRBV24-1 | many | TRBD1 | CATSDSAGGSGEQFF | TGTGCCACCAGTGATTCCGCAGGGGGATCTGGTGAGCAGTTCTTC
TRBJ1-1 | TRBV20-1 | NA | NA | CSAPDPDRLNTEAFF | TGCAGTGCTCCCGATCCCGACAGGCTGAACACTGAAGCTTTCTTT
TRBJ2-1 | TRBV13 | NA | NA | CASSSSYLASSYNEQFF | TGTGCCAGCAGCTCATCATATCTAGCCAGCTCCTACAATGAGCAGTTCTTC
TRBJ2-1 | TRBV11-3 | few | NA | CASSLDPPPGVQFF | TGTGCCAGCAGCTTAGATCCGCCCCCAGGGGTGCAGTTCTTC
TRBJ2-1 | TRBV12-3/TRBV12-4 | few | TRBD1 | CASRGQGPYNEQFF | TGTGCCAGCAGAGGACAGGGTCCTTACAATGAGCAGTTCTTC
TRBJ1-1 | TRBV5-4 | NA | NA | CASSKTREAFF | TGTGCCAGCAGCAAAACAAGAGAAGCTTTCTTT
TRBJ2-1 | TRBV5-1 | NA | TRBD2 | CASSTASGGADEQFF | TGCGCCAGCAGTACAGCTAGCGGGGGGGCTGATGAGCAGTTCTTC
TRBJ1-5 | TRBV6-2/TRBV6-3 | few | NA | CASSYCGHGVNSNQPQHF | TGTGCCAGCAGTTACTGTGGACATGGGGTGAATAGCAATCAGCCCCAGCATTTT
TRBJ2-3 | TRBV4-1 | many | TRBD1 | CASSQPFGDSTSDTQYF | TGCGCCAGCAGCCAACCCTTCGGGGACAGCACTTCAGATACGCAGTATTTT
TRBJ2-7 | TRBV7-6 | many | NA | CASSLGMNARVPYEQYF | TGTGCCAGCAGCTTAGGGATGAACGCCAGGGTCCCCTACGAGCAGTACTTC
TRBJ2-5 | TRBV9 | many | TRBD1 | CASSGQGAGETQYF | TGTGCCAGCAGCGGACAGGGGGCCGGGGAGACCCAGTACTTC
TRBJ1-1 | TRBV28 | NA | NA | CASSFGGGTEAFF | TGTGCCAGCAGTTTCGGCGGGGGCACTGAAGCTTTCTTT
TRBJ2-7 | TRBV6-1 | NA | NA | CASSEFWDGSYEQYF | TGTGCCAGCAGTGAATTCTGGGACGGCTCCTACGAGCAGTACTTC
TRBJ2-3 | TRBV3-1 | many | NA | CASSQFTRDTQYF | TGTGCCAGCAGCCAATTTACTCGGGATACGCAGTATTTT
TRBJ2-7 | TRBV30 | few | NA | CAWSGVETFYEQYF | TGTGCCTGGAGTGGGGTAGAGACCTTCTACGAGCAGTACTTC
TRBJ2-7 | TRBV28 | NA | NA | CASSRQGLVYEQYF | TGTGCCAGCAGTAGACAGGGACTAGTCTACGAGCAGTACTTC
TRBJ1-1 | TRBV5-6 | many | TRBD1 | CASSLRRDREFF | TGTGCCAGCAGCTTGCGGAGGGACAGGGAGTTCTTT
TRBJ2-2 | TRBV5-1 | NA | TRBD1 | CASIPRTGSNTGELFF | TGCGCCAGCATCCCCCGGACAGGGTCTAACACCGGGGAGCTGTTTTTT
TRBJ2-2 | TRBV27 | NA | NA | CASSPMTVNTGELFF | TGTGCCAGCAGTCCCATGACAGTGAACACCGGGGAGCTGTTTTTT
TRBJ2-7 | TRBV15 | NA | NA | CSTSNLVTISYEQYF | TGTTCCACCAGCAATCTCGTGACGATATCCTACGAGCAGTACTTC
TRBJ2-6 | TRBV20-1 | many | NA | CSARGRGRKYSGANVLTF | TGCAGTGCTAGAGGTCGTGGCAGAAAATACTCTGGGGCCAACGTCCTGACTTTC
TRBJ2-1 | TRBV20-1 | many | TRBD1 | CSGWTGEVYNEQFF | TGCAGCGGATGGACAGGGGAGGTCTACAATGAGCAGTTCTTC
TRBJ1-1 | TRBV18 | NA | NA | CASSPSRVGVAEAFF | TGTGCCAGCTCACCGAGTCGGGTGGGTGTTGCTGAAGCTTTCTTT
TRBJ2-1 | TRBV20-1 | NA | NA | CSASLFEAGREEQFF | TGCAGTGCTAGTCTTTTCGAGGCGGGAAGGGAGGAGCAGTTCTTC
TRBJ2-7 | TRBV5-6 | NA | TRBD1 | CAISLELGTGADKEQYF | TGTGCCATCAGCTTGGAGCTTGGGACAGGGGCGGATAAAGAGCAGTACTTC
TRBJ2-2 | TRBV6-2/TRBV6-3 | few | TRBD2 | CASSTRTSGGERTVELFF | TGTGCCAGCAGTACCCGTACTAGCGGGGGGGAGAGAACCGTGGAGCTGTTTTTT
TRBJ2-5 | TRBV7-9 | few | NA | CASSRTIGKAQETQYF | TGTGCCAGCAGCCGGACTATCGGGAAGGCTCAAGAGACCCAGTACTTC
TRBJ2-5 | TRBV11-2 | NA | TRBD1 | CASSTGQGPRQETQYF | TGTGCCAGCAGCACAGGACAGGGACCTAGGCAAGAGACCCAGTACTTC
TRBJ1-6 | TRBV6-1 | medium-sized | NA | CASRTGSGGFYNSPLHF | TGTGCCAGCAGAACCGGTTCGGGAGGCTTCTATAATTCACCCCTCCACTTT
TRBJ2-7 | TRBV5-1 | few | TRBD2 | CASSLRTSGSYEQYF | TGCGCCAGCAGCTTGAGGACTAGCGGGAGCTACGAGCAGTACTTC
TRBJ2-7 | TRBV5-1 | many | TRBD1 | CASSLGTGGEQYF | TGCGCCAGCAGCTTGGGGACAGGGGGCGAGCAGTACTTC
TRBJ2-3 | TRBV9 | few | TRBD2 | CASSVAGGESTDTQYF | TGTGCCAGCAGCGTAGCCGGGGGGGAGAGCACAGATACGCAGTATTTT
TRBJ2-3 | TRBV2 | few | NA | CASSSRGRGDTQYF | TGTGCCAGCAGTTCTAGAGGCCGCGGAGATACGCAGTATTTT
TRBJ1-6 | TRBV11-2 | few | NA | CASSLGHGRPPLHF | TGTGCCAGCAGCTTAGGACATGGGAGGCCACCCCTCCACTTT
TRBJ2-7 | TRBV20-1 | NA | NA | CSARDSGGPFYEQYF | TGCAGTGCTAGAGATTCCGGGGGCCCTTTCTACGAGCAGTACTTC
TRBJ2-3 | TRBV11-2 | NA | TRBD2 | CASSSGTSVGDTQYF | TGTGCCAGCAGCTCGGGGACTAGCGTAGGGGATACGCAGTATTTT
TRBJ1-3 | TRBV9 | NA | NA | CASIVAPPVDPSGNTIYF | TGTGCCAGCATCGTAGCCCCCCCGGTGGATCCCTCTGGAAACACCATATATTTT
TRBJ2-2 | TRBV7-9 | many | NA | CASSFSDLWAGELFF | TGTGCCAGCAGCTTTAGCGATCTATGGGCCGGGGAGCTGTTTTTT